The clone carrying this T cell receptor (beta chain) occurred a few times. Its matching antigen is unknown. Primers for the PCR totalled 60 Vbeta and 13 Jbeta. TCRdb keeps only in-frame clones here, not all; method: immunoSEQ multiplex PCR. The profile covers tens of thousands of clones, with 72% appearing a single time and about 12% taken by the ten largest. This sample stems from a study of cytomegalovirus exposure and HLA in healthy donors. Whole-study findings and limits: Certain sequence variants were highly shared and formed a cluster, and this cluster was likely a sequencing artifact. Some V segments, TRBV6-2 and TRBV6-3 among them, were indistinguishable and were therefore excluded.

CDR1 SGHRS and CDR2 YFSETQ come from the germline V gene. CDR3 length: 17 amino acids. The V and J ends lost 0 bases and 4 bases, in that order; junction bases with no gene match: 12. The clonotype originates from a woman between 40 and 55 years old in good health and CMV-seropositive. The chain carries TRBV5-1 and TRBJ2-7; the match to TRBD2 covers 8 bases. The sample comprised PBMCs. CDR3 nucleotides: TGCGCCAGCAGCTTGGAATTAGCGGGGAGCCTCCGGTACGAGCAGTACTTC. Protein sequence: CASSLELAGSLRYEQYF.